This entry lists 12 T cell receptor beta chains sequenced from one sample in a study of T cells in Graves' hyperthyroidism and ophthalmopathy. There were TCR beta CDR3 regions amplified from RNA transcripts. The HTBI primer set was used in a first-round RT-PCR of the TCR CDR3. TCRdb re-derived calls from the multiplex PCR reads in MiXCR, one entry per CDR3 protein. The top ten hold around four fifths of the sample, which has about 360,000 distinct CDR3 sequences, 20% to 25% seen once. Sequenced material: blood. Source of these receptors: a man aged 50-60 years with Graves' hyperthyroidism.

About this clonotype itself: Sequence at one end of the junction differs from germline and may be a read error. The V call is TRBV19, the J call TRBJ2-3; 9 bases fit TRBD2. Germline CDR1 and CDR2: LNHDA and SQIVND (reference sequence). CDR3 length: 15 amino acids. CDR3 sequence: CASSRTSASTDTRYF. The CDR3 DNA follows: TGTGCCAGTAGTAGGACTAGCGCGAGCACAGATACGCGGTATTTT.

The V and J genes are TRBV20-1 and TRBJ2-3, with D possibly TRBD2 on 5 matching bases. The germline V gene encodes CDR1 DFQATT and CDR2 SNEGSKA (reference sequence). V dropped 2 bases and J dropped 4 bases, with 16 bases sitting between them. The CDR3 runs to 15 residues. CDR3 nucleotide sequence: TGCAGTGCTAGAAGCACTAGAGTAGGGTCAGATACGCAGTATTTT. Amino acid sequence: CSARSTRVGSDTQYF.

The V gene is TRBV20-1, the J gene TRBJ2-3; D is unresolved. The CDR3 is 15 residues long. Germline V gene lookup returns CDR1 DFQATT and CDR2 SNEGSKA (reference sequence). The V gene lost 0 bases and the J gene lost 4 bases, with 14 bases spanning the gap. CDR3 region: CSARESSSGADTQYF. In DNA form, the CDR3 reads TGCAGTGCTAGAGAGTCCAGCTCTGGCGCAGATACGCAGTATTTT.

The chain couples TRBV27 to TRBJ2-6, with 7 nucleotides matching TRBD1. CDR1 is MNHEY, CDR2 SMNVEV, per germline (reference sequence). The CDR3 is 16 residues long. Trimming took 3 bases from V and 5 from J; bases not matched to a gene: 7. DNA of the CDR3: TGTGCCAGCAGTTTGGAAGGGACAGACAGGGCCAACGTCCTGACTTTC. As protein: CASSLEGTDRANVLTF.

This clonotype showed up just a few times. The V and J genes are TRBV28 and TRBJ2-4; 8 bases fit TRBD2. V gave up 4 bases and J gave up 5 bases; unmatched junction bases: 4. CDR1 and CDR2 (germline): MDHEN, SYDVKM. This CDR3 comprises 14 residues. The CDR3 nucleotides are TGTGCCAGCAGTTCCAGCGGGAGAGAAAACATTCAGTACTTC. This translates into CASSSSGRENIQYF.

This clonotype was counted ten times or more. The chain couples TRBV5-1 to TRBJ1-2; D is unclear. The CDR3 consists of 13 residues. V was pared by 0 bases and J by 8 bases, with 11 bases between. CDR1 is SGHRS, CDR2 YFSETQ, per germline. CDR3 residues: CASSLGAGGGYTF. CDR3 nucleotides: TGCGCCAGCAGCTTGGGGGCAGGTGGCGGCTACACCTTC.

This clonotype was recorded a few times. The rearrangement joins TRBV6-1 to TRBJ1-4; D is unclear. The CDR3 contains 15 residues. Trimming stripped 2 bases from V and 0 bases from J, with 7 bases between. CDR1 MNHNS and CDR2 SASEGT come from the germline V gene. The CDR3 coding sequence is TGTGCCAGCAGTGAACGCGGTGCAACTAATGAAAAACTGTTTTTT. Translated: CASSERGATNEKLFF.

The chain employs TRBV24-1 and TRBJ2-5; D perhaps matches TRBD2 (6 bases). The CDR3 has 15 residues. Trimming pared 3 bases from V and 4 bases from J, leaving 14 bases between. Germline V CDR1 and CDR2: KGHDR, SFDVKD. This CDR3 reads CATSDAPEEGETQYF. DNA of the CDR3: TGTGCCACCAGTGATGCCCCAGAGGAGGGAGAGACCCAGTACTTC.

This clonotype turned up a few times. The chain is built from TRBV5-1 and TRBJ1-4, with a possible D match to TRBD1 (5 bases). With 3 bases removed from V and 5 bases from J, the gap between germline ends came to 8 bases. Germline CDR1 and CDR2: SGHRS and YFSETQ. The CDR3 totals 13 residues. The CDR3 coding sequence is TGCGCCAGCAGCTCGGGACGGAATGAAAAACTGTTTTTT. As protein: CASSSGRNEKLFF.

The J gene is TRBJ2-2, the V gene TRBV28; the D is unclear. Per the germline V gene, CDR1 is MDHEN and CDR2 is SYDVKM. CDR3 length equals 12 residues. Trimming left V 4 bases short and J 6 bases short, with 6 bases between. DNA for the CDR3: TGTGCCAGCAGTTCCATGGCCGGGGAGCTGTTTTTT. Its translation is CASSSMAGELFF.

The V and J genes are TRBV10-1 and TRBJ2-7; D possibly corresponds to TRBD2 (6 bases). This CDR3 contains 13 residues. CDR1 and CDR2 from the germline V gene are WNHNN and SYGVQD (reference sequence). V lost 10 bases and J 6 bases, leaving 19 bases between the germline ends. The CDR3 nucleotides are TGCGCCACGGCGAGGACGCGGGATGGCGAGCAGTACTTC. Its translation: CATARTRDGEQYF.

V is TRBV27 and J is TRBJ2-7; 11 nucleotides align to TRBD2. V was clipped by 2 bases and J by 4 bases; unmatched bases: 7. Germline V gene lookup returns CDR1 MNHEY and CDR2 SMNVEV (reference sequence). The length of the CDR3 is 16 residues. The chain's CDR3 is CASSLRGLAGFYEQYF. The CDR3 DNA is TGTGCCAGCAGTTTACGTGGACTAGCGGGCTTTTACGAGCAGTACTTC.